This T cell receptor beta chain was profiled in a study of technical replicates of blood from a few donors. Assay used: immunoSEQ multiplex PCR; TCRdb lists only in-frame clones, some missing. Of under 80,000 clones listed, about 91% were seen once; the top ten hold about 0.4%. CDR1 and CDR2 from the germline V gene are SEHNR and FQNEAQ (reference sequence). This CDR3 has 14 amino acids. Trimming took 3 bases from V and 5 from J; bases not matched to a gene: 5. The chain is built from TRBV7-9 and TRBJ1-2, with TRBD1 identical over 8 bases. Material: T cells isolated from PBMCs. The TCR was taken from a human donor in good health. Some clones in this sample may be carry-over from other donors' samples. The CDR3 loop reads CASSFSDRGYGYTF. The CDR3 DNA reads TGTGCCAGCAGCTTCTCCGACAGGGGATATGGCTACACCTTC.